Each of the 27 T cell receptor beta chains below was sequenced from the same sample in a study of shared clonotypes between healthy human individuals. Generated by immunoSEQ multiplex PCR, the TCRdb table keeps only in-frame clones and is missing some. The data contain a few million clones, approximately 90% of them singletons. The sample consisted of naive CD4+ T cells sorted from blood. Indicated subset: CD45RA+ positively selected. The receptors derive from a man younger than 35 in good health.

About this clone itself: This CDR3 is also generated by other DNA sequences in the sample. The rearrangement uses TRBV5-1 and TRBJ2-7, with D perhaps TRBD2 (7 bases). The germline V and J ends were trimmed by 0 bases and 4 bases, with 14 bases remaining between them. Germline CDR1 is SGHRS and CDR2 is YFSETQ. There are 15 residues in the CDR3. The CDR3 DNA reads as TGCGCCAGCAGCTTGGGCGGGGGCACACCTTACGAGCAGTACTTC. Its protein product is CASSLGGGTPYEQYF.

The rearrangement uses TRBV7-2 and TRBJ1-1; 10 bases match TRBD1. After removal of 5 bases from V and 5 bases from J, the junction contained 8 bases not matched to a gene. Germline V gene sequence: CDR1 SGHTA, CDR2 FQGNSA. The CDR3 extends over 15 amino acids. The CDR3 spells CASSPRTGGGTEAFF. The CDR3, as DNA: TGTGCCAGCAGCCCTCGGACAGGGGGAGGGACTGAAGCTTTCTTT.

This clone was found once. The chain joins TRBV7-6 to TRBJ1-2; TRBD1 matches at 9 bases. The CDR3 extends over 13 amino acids. V lost 1 base, J lost 7 bases, and 1 base stayed unmatched. The V gene's germline CDR1 is SGHVS and CDR2 FNYEAQ. The CDR3 sequence: CASSLGTGVGYTF. The CDR3 region has the DNA TGTGCCAGCAGCTTAGGGACAGGGGTTGGCTACACCTTC.

The chain uses TRBV4-3 and TRBJ2-1; D call uncertain. With 2 bases removed from V and 7 bases from J, the gap between germline ends came to 15 bases. This CDR3 region has 15 residues. Germline V lookup: CDR1 LGHNA, CDR2 YSLEER. The CDR3 coding sequence is TGCGCCAGCAGCCAACATGGCTCTATGTGGAATGAGCAGTTCTTC. Protein product: CASSQHGSMWNEQFF.

The J gene is TRBJ2-1, the V gene TRBV7-2; D may be TRBD2 (5 bases). This CDR3 contains 14 residues. CDR1 SGHTA and CDR2 FQGNSA come from the germline V gene. The germline V and J ends were trimmed by 7 bases and 4 bases, with 14 bases remaining between them. Here the CDR3 reads CASNQKGGYNEQFF. The CDR3, as DNA: TGTGCCAGCAACCAAAAGGGCGGGTACAATGAGCAGTTCTTC.

The chain employs TRBV19 and TRBJ2-1, with a tentative D call TRBD2 (6 bases). Germline CDR1 and CDR2: LNHDA and SQIVND (reference sequence). V was clipped by 4 bases and J by 12 bases, with 40 bases between them. The CDR3 runs 21 residues. The CDR3 bases are TGTGCCAGTAGTAGCTACCCGATAAGACTAGGAGCAGAGTACACAGTCCCAGGGCAGTTCTTC. This sequence encodes CASSSYPIRLGAEYTVPGQFF. Together with reference TRBV19 and TRBJ2-1, the CDR3 gives the full variable domain: DGGITQSPKYLFRKEGQNVTLSCEQNLNHDAMYWYRQDPGQGLRLIYYSQIVNDFQKGDIAEGYSVSREKKESFPLTVTSAQKNPTAFYLCASSSYPIRLGAEYTVPGQFFGPGTRLTVL.

This sequence joins TRBV10-1 and TRBJ1-1; D remains unclear. Deletions cut 6 bases from V and 6 bases from J, with 5 bases between. This CDR3 has 10 amino acids. Germline V gene sequence: CDR1 WNHNN, CDR2 SYGVQD (reference sequence). CDR3 amino acids: CASRMAEAFF. In nucleotides, the CDR3 is TGCGCCAGCAGGATGGCTGAAGCTTTCTTT.

The chain couples TRBV7-9 to TRBJ1-2; 8 nucleotides agree with TRBD1. CDR1 and CDR2 from the germline V gene are SEHNR and FQNEAQ (reference sequence). The CDR3 loop spans 16 amino acids. The V and J ends lost 2 bases and 2 bases, in that order; junction bases with no gene match: 7. The CDR3 DNA sequence: TGTGCCAGCAGCTTAAGTCTGGCAGGGGGCAACTATGGCTACACCTTC. Residues: CASSLSLAGGNYGYTF.

The chain combines TRBV28 with TRBJ2-7; 8 positions match TRBD1. There are 14 residues in the CDR3. The V gene's germline CDR1 is MDHEN and CDR2 SYDVKM. V trimming: 5 bases; J trimming: 1 base; junction bases outside the gene matches: 4. CDR3 nucleotides: TGTGCCAGCAGTCTCCGACAGGGGTCCTACGAGCAGTACTTC. This encodes CASSLRQGSYEQYF.

V is TRBV18 and J is TRBJ1-2; D gene ambiguous. CDR3 length: 14 residues. Germline lookup yields CDR1 KGHSH and CDR2 LQKENI. V lost 3 bases and J lost 5, with 13 bases in between. The CDR3 nucleotides read TGTGCCAGCTCACCCTCGTTTCAGTCGTATGGCTACACCTTC. Protein sequence: CASSPSFQSYGYTF. Full variable domain (rest looked up from reference TRBV18 and TRBJ1-2): NAGVMQNPRHLVRRRGQEARLRCSPMKGHSHVYWYRQLPEEGLKFMVYLQKENIIDESGMPKERFSAEFPKEGPSILRIQQVVRGDSAAYFCASSPSFQSYGYTFGSGTRLTVV.

The chain couples TRBV7-3 to TRBJ2-1, with 10 bases matching TRBD1. V lost 5 bases, J lost 7 bases, and 11 bases stayed unmatched. The CDR3 is 16 residues long. In germline, CDR1 is SGHTA, CDR2 FQGTGA. CDR3 DNA: TGTGCCAGCAGCATATTCCCGGGACAGGGGAATAATGAGCAGTTCTTC. Residues: CASSIFPGQGNNEQFF.

The chain combines TRBV6-4 with TRBJ2-7, with 7 bases aligning to TRBD2. Germline CDR1 MRHNA, CDR2 SNTAGT. V trimming: 5 bases; J trimming: 3 bases; junction bases outside the gene matches: 13. The CDR3 spans 16 residues. The CDR3 DNA reads TGTGCCAGCAGTTTAGCGGGCCGCGGCTCGTACTACGAGCAGTACTTC. This encodes CASSLAGRGSYYEQYF.

Regarding this clone: Other DNA sequences from this sample encode an identical CDR3 as well. J is TRBJ2-7 and V is TRBV19; 7 nucleotides agree with TRBD1. The V segment lost 4 bases and the J segment 0 bases; nucleotides outside the gene matches: 0. The CDR3 contains 13 residues. Germline lookup yields CDR1 LNHDA and CDR2 SQIVND (reference sequence). The CDR3 DNA reads TGTGCCAGTAGTAGGGACAGCTCCTACGAGCAGTACTTC. Amino acids: CASSRDSSYEQYF.

Of note for this clone: A junction end diverges from the germline sequence, so it may reflect a read error. This rearrangement joins TRBV20-1 to TRBJ2-3; TRBD1 matches at 7 bases. The CDR3 spans 11 residues. CDR1 DFQATT and CDR2 SNEGSKA come from the germline V gene (reference sequence). Here the CDR3 reads CSAISVGQRVF. The CDR3, as DNA: TGCAGTGCTATTTCGGTGGGACAGAGAGTTTTT.

The chain carries TRBV4-1 and TRBJ2-7; no firm D call. V was clipped by 2 bases and J by 0 bases, with 11 bases between them. This CDR3 is 15 amino acids long. Germline lookup yields CDR1 MGHRA and CDR2 YSYEKL. This CDR3 is CASSQITVDSYEQYF. CDR3 nucleotides: TGCGCCAGCAGCCAAATTACAGTCGACTCCTACGAGCAGTACTTC.

Only one count was recorded for this clone. V is TRBV5-1 and J is TRBJ2-4, with 10 bases aligning to TRBD2. The V and J ends lost 0 bases and 6 bases, in that order; junction bases with no gene match: 15. The CDR3 loop spans 19 amino acids. Germline assignment: CDR1 SGHRS and CDR2 YFSETQ. CDR3 in DNA: TGCGCCAGCAGCTTGGGTTGGGATCCAGCGGGAGGGCCCGGAAACATTCAGTACTTC. It codes for CASSLGWDPAGGPGNIQYF.

The chain uses TRBV19 and TRBJ2-2, with 9 bases aligning to TRBD1. Germline V gene sequence: CDR1 LNHDA, CDR2 SQIVND (reference sequence). V trimming: 6 bases; J trimming: 2 bases; junction bases outside the gene matches: 10. The CDR3 consists of 17 residues. The DNA for the CDR3 is TGTGCCAGTAGGGGACAGGGCGGGCGAGGTAACACCGGGGAGCTGTTTTTT. Its translation is CASRGQGGRGNTGELFF. The full variable domain, completed using reference TRBV19 and TRBJ2-2, is DGGITQSPKYLFRKEGQNVTLSCEQNLNHDAMYWYRQDPGQGLRLIYYSQIVNDFQKGDIAEGYSVSREKKESFPLTVTSAQKNPTAFYLCASRGQGGRGNTGELFFGEGSRLTVL.

This chain links TRBV5-8 with TRBJ1-5; 8 bases are shared with TRBD1. CDR3 length: 17 residues. Germline V gives CDR1 SGHTS, CDR2 YDEGEE. Trimming took 0 bases from V and 6 from J; bases not matched to a gene: 11. CDR3 region: CASSLAEFTGGTQPQHF. The CDR3 nucleotides read TGTGCCAGCAGCTTGGCCGAGTTTACAGGGGGGACTCAGCCCCAGCATTTT.

The J gene is TRBJ2-7, the V gene TRBV19; 9 bases are shared with TRBD2. The CDR3 is made up of 13 amino acids. Germline CDR1 is LNHDA and CDR2 is SQIVND (reference sequence). V lost 8 bases and J lost 2; bases outside the gene matches: 4. The DNA of the CDR3 is TGTGCCAGTCGGCGGGAGGGGACCTACGAGCAGTACTTC. Protein sequence: CASRREGTYEQYF.

This clone was seen only once. This chain joins TRBV6-6 and TRBJ1-6, with D unresolved. This CDR3 region has 16 residues. The V gene lost 8 bases and the J gene lost 1 base, with 15 bases spanning the gap. CDR1 and CDR2 (germline): MNHNY, SVGAGI (reference sequence). CDR3 DNA sequence: TGTGCCAGCCACCTCCACACAGCTTCCTATAATTCACCCCTCCACTTT. Translation: CASHLHTASYNSPLHF.

This chain uses TRBV11-1 with TRBJ2-3; a weak D match, TRBD1 (5 bases). From germline, CDR1 is SGHAT and CDR2 FQDESV (reference sequence). Trimming took off 5 bases at V and 2 bases at J, with 8 bases between the two ends. This CDR3 is built from 13 residues. For the CDR3, the DNA is TGTGCCAGCAGCCCGGACAACACAGATACGCAGTATTTT. This sequence encodes CASSPDNTDTQYF.

V gene TRBV6-5 combines with J gene TRBJ1-5; D is uncertain. Trimming took 5 bases from V and 3 from J, leaving 8 bases between them. The CDR3 is 13 amino acids. CDR1 is MNHEY, CDR2 SVGAGI, per germline. DNA of the CDR3: TGTGCCAGCAGTCTGGACCACAATCAGCCCCAGCATTTT. This gives the protein CASSLDHNQPQHF.

The rearrangement joins TRBV7-9 to TRBJ1-1; no reliable D call. This CDR3 contains 11 residues. Trimming removed 8 bases at V and 1 base at J, with 5 bases between. From germline, CDR1 is SEHNR and CDR2 FQNEAQ (reference sequence). DNA of the CDR3: TGTGCCAGCCCGGGGAACACTGAAGCTTTCTTT. It translates to CASPGNTEAFF.

A single count supports this clone. The CDR3 DNA is TGCGCCAGCAGCTTTGGGGGGCAAAGCACAGATACGCAGTATTTT. Protein sequence: CASSFGGQSTDTQYF. The gene calls are TRBV10-2 and TRBJ2-3; D could derive from TRBD1 or TRBD2 (6 bases each). V was shortened by 6 bases and J by 0 bases, with 13 bases between the two germline ends. The CDR3 has 15 amino acids. CDR1 is WSHSY and CDR2 is SAAADI in the germline V gene.

This chain connects TRBV6-5 to TRBJ2-3, with a weak D call TRBD2 (5 bases). The CDR3 sequence is 14 residues long. Germline CDR1 MNHEY, CDR2 SVGAGI. Trimming stripped 2 bases from V and 4 bases from J, with 10 bases between. The CDR3, as DNA: TGTGCCAGCAGTTACGAAGGGAGCCCAGATACGCAGTATTTT. It translates to CASSYEGSPDTQYF.

The chain has TRBV30 and TRBJ2-5, with D uncertain. The J call is doubtful: the DNA matches TRBJ2-7 better. The CDR3 totals 14 residues. Germline values: CDR1 GTSNPN, CDR2 SVGIG (reference sequence). The DNA of the CDR3 is TGTGCCTGGAGTCGTAGGACCCTACGCTACGAGCAGTACTTC. Its translation is CAWSRRTLRYEQYF.

V gene TRBV28 combines with J gene TRBJ1-6, with TRBD1 identical over 7 bases. Germline V gene data show CDR1 as MDHEN and CDR2 as SYDVKM. V lost 2 bases and J lost 10; bases outside the gene matches: 8. This CDR3 contains 15 residues. The CDR3: CASSLPDRVSSPLHF. The DNA for the CDR3 is TGTGCCAGCAGTTTACCCGACAGGGTGAGCTCACCCCTCCACTTT.